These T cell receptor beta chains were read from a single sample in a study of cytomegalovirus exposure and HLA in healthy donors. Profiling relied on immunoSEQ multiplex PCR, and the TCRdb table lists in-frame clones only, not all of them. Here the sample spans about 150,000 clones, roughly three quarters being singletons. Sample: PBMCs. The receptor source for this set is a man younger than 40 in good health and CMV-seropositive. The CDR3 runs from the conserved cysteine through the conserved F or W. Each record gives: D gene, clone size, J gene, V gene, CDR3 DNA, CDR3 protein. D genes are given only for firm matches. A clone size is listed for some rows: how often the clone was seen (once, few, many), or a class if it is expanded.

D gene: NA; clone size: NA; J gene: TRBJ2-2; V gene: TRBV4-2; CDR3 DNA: TGTGCCAGCAGCCCCCTCCCCTGGGGGGCGAACACCGGGGAGCTGTTTTTT; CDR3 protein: CASSPLPWGANTGELFF
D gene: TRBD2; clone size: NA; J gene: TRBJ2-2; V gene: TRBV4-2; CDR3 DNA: TGTGCCAGCAGCCAAGATCTAAATGGGGGAGGGACCGGGGAGCTGTTTTTT; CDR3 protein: CASSQDLNGGGTGELFF
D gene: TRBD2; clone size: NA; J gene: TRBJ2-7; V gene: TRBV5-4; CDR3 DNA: TGTGCCAGCAGCTTGCGAGCGGGAGGGATTGGGGAGCAGTACTTC; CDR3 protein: CASSLRAGGIGEQYF
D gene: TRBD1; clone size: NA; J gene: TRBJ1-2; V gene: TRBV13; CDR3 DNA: TGTGCCAGCAGCCTGAACTTGGGACAGGGGAGGGACTACACCTTC; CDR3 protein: CASSLNLGQGRDYTF
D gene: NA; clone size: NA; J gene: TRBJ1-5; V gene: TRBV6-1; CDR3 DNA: TGTGCCAGCAGTGAAGGGGGGGGGAGAAATCAGCCCCAGCATTTT; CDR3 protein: CASSEGGGRNQPQHF
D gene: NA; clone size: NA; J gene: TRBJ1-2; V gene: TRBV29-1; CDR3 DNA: TGCAGCGTTGATACCCAAGGGGACTATGGCTACACCTTC; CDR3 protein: CSVDTQGDYGYTF
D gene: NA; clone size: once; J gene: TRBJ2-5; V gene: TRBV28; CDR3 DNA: TGTGCCAGCAGTTCCAGAAACCAAGAGACCCAGTACTTC; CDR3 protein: CASSSRNQETQYF
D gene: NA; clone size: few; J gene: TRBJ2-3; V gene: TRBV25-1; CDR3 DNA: TGTGCCAGCAGTGCGGCGGGCACAGATACGCAGTATTTT; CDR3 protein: CASSAAGTDTQYF
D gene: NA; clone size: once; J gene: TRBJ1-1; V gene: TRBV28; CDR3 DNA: TGTGCCAGCAATCGAGCGGGGGGGGTGTTGAACACTGAAGCTTTCTTT; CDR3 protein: CASNRAGGVLNTEAFF
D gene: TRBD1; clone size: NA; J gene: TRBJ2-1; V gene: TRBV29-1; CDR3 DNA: TGCAGCGGGACGGGACAGGTCTACAATGAGCAGTTCTTC; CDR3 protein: CSGTGQVYNEQFF
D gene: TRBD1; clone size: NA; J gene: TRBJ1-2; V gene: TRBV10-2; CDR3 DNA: TGCGCCAGCACTTCGGGACAGGGGGGAGGCTACACCTTC; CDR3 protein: CASTSGQGGGYTF
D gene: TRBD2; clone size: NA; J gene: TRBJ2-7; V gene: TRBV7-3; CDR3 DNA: TGTGCCAGCAGCCTACGGACTAGGCCCTCCTACGAGCAGTACTTC; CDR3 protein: CASSLRTRPSYEQYF
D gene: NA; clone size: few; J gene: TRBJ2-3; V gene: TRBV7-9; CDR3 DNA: TGTGCCAGCAGCCAACACACAGATACGCAGTATTTT; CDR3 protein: CASSQHTDTQYF
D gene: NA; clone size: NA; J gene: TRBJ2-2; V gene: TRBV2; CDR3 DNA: TGTGCCAGCAGTCCGTCGCGGAACGGGGAGCTGTTTTTT; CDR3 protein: CASSPSRNGELFF
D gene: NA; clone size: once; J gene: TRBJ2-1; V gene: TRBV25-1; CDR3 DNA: TGTGCCAGCAGTGACTGGCGGGATGGACGCGATGAGCAGTTCTTC; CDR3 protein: CASSDWRDGRDEQFF
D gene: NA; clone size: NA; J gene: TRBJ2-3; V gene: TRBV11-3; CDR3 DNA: TGTGCCAGCAGCCGGGGAAGCATCCTGGATACGCAGTATTTT; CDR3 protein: CASSRGSILDTQYF
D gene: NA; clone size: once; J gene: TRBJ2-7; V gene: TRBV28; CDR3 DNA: TGTGCCAGCAGCGTTCGTTACGAGCAGTACTTC; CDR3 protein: CASSVRYEQYF
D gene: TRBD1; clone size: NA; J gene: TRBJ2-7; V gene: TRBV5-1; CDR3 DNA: TGCGCCAGCAGCCTGGGACAGGGGATTACCTACGAGCAGTACTTC; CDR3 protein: CASSLGQGITYEQYF
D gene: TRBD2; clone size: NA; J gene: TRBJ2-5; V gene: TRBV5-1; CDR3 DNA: TGCGCCAGCGGGGACGGCGGGGGGACAGAGACCCAGTACTTC; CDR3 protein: CASGDGGGTETQYF
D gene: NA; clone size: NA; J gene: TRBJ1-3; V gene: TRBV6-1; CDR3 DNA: TGTGCCAGCAGTGAAACCCCCGGGAACACCATATATTTT; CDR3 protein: CASSETPGNTIYF
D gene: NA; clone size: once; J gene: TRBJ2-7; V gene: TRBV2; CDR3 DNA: TGTGCCAGCAGTGAGTCAGGGTGGTACGAGCAGTACTTC; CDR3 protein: CASSESGWYEQYF
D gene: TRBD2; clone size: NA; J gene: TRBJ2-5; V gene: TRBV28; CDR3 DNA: TGTGCCAGCAGTCCATTTGGACTAGCGAGATCGGAGACCCAGTACTTC; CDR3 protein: CASSPFGLARSETQYF
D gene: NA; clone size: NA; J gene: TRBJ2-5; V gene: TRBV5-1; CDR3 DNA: TGCGCCAGCAGCTTGAGCCAGGTAGAGACCCAGTACTTC; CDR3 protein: CASSLSQVETQYF
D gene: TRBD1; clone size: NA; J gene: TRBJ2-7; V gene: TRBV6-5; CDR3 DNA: TGTGCCAGCAGTTACTCGATCGCGACAGGGGCCTACGAGCAGTACTTC; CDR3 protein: CASSYSIATGAYEQYF
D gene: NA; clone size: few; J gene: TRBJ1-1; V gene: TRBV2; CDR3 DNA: TGTGCCAGCAGTCCACAGGAGGGGACTGAAGCTTTCTTT; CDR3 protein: CASSPQEGTEAFF
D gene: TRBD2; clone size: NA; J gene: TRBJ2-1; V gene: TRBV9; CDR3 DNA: TGTGCCAGCAGCGCGCTGACTAGCGGGAGGGGCTACAATGAGCAGTTCTTC; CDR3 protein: CASSALTSGRGYNEQFF
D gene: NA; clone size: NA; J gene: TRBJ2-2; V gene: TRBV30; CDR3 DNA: TGTGCCTGGAGTGTAAGGGGACATTGGGTCCGCTATAATAACACCGGGGAGCTGTTTTTT; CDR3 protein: CAWSVRGHWVRYNNTGELFF
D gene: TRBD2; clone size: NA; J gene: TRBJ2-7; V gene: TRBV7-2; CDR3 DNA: TGTGCCAGCAGCTCTATAGCGGGAGGCGAGCAGTACTTC; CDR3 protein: CASSSIAGGEQYF
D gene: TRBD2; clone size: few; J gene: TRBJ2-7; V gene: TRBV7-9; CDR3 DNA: TGTGCCAGCACCATTACCGGGACTAGCGAGAGCTCCTACGAGCAGTACTTC; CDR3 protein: CASTITGTSESSYEQYF
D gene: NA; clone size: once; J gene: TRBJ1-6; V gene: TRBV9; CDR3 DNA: TGTGCCAGCAGCGTAGACGGGCAGGGCAGCCCCAATAATTCACCCCTCCACTTT; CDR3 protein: CASSVDGQGSPNNSPLHF
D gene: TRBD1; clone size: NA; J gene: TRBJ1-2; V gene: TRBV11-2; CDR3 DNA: TGTGCCAGCAGCACCTCCGGGACAGGGAGGTGGAATGGCTACACCTTC; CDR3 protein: CASSTSGTGRWNGYTF
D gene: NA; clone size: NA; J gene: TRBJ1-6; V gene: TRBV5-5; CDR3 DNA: TGTGCCAGCAGCCCCCCTTCAGGGGATAATTCACCCCTCCACTTT; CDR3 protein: CASSPPSGDNSPLHF
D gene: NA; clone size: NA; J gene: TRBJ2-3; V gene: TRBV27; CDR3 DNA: TGTGCCAGCAGTTTTACCCCCCCACTAGGCACAGATACGCAGTATTTT; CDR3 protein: CASSFTPPLGTDTQYF